These 18 T cell receptor beta chains came from one sample sequenced in a study of identical twins. In TCRdb, the 5' RACE reads were re-called with MiXCR into one record per CDR3 protein. The sample lists about 1.7 million distinct CDR3 sequences, less than 40% occurring once. Sequenced input: cord blood. These receptors originate from a newborn girl in good health.

The chain is built from TRBV29-1 and TRBJ1-1; no firm D call. V lost 5 bases to trimming and J lost 1 base, with 11 bases between them. The CDR3 is 13 amino acids. The germline gives CDR1 SQVTM, CDR2 ANQGSEA. Here the CDR3 DNA reads TGCAGCGTTTCCGGGTTGACGAACACTGAAGCTTTCTTT. It codes for CSVSGLTNTEAFF.

This clonotype was observed a few times. The chain is built from TRBV19 and TRBJ1-4; D call uncertain. CDR1 is LNHDA and CDR2 is SQIVND in the germline V gene (reference sequence). V dropped 10 bases and J dropped 3 bases, with 12 bases sitting between them. The CDR3 is 13 amino acids. The CDR3 DNA sequence: TGTGCCACCGAGGACGGACCTAATGAAAAACTGTTTTTT. It codes for CATEDGPNEKLFF.

In regard to this clonotype: A much larger clone differs from this one at a single base, so this may be a read error. The chain combines TRBV4-2 with TRBJ2-1; 10 bases fit TRBD2. The CDR3 sequence is 16 residues long. J was trimmed by 3 bases and V by 0 bases; bases with no gene match: 2. Germline CDR1 LGHNA, CDR2 YNFKEQ. The CDR3 spells CASSQDLAGDYNEQFF. CDR3 coding DNA: TGTGCCAGCAGCCAAGATCTAGCGGGAGACTACAATGAGCAGTTCTTC.

The CDR3 protein is CASSLPGLDTEAFF. The CDR3 DNA follows: TGTGCCAGCAGCTTACCAGGTTTGGACACTGAAGCTTTCTTT. The chain joins TRBV7-2 to TRBJ1-1; no firm D call. There are 14 residues in the CDR3. Per the germline V gene, CDR1 is SGHTA and CDR2 is FQGNSA. Trimming removed 2 bases from V and 3 bases from J, with 10 bases in between. The whole variable domain, remainder taken from reference TRBV7-2 and TRBJ1-1, is GAGVSQSPSNKVTEKGKDVELRCDPISGHTALYWYRQSLGQGLEFLIYFQGNSAPDKSGLPSDRFSAERTGGSVSTLTIQRTQQEDSAVYLCASSLPGLDTEAFFGQGTRLTVV.

This chain uses TRBV19 with TRBJ2-7; TRBD2 agrees at 13 bases. V shed 3 bases, J shed 3 bases, and the junction held 8 bases outside the gene matches. This CDR3 contains 17 residues. Germline assignment: CDR1 LNHDA and CDR2 SQIVND (reference sequence). The CDR3 spells CASSIPGLAGVGYEQYF. Written as DNA, the CDR3 is TGTGCCAGTAGTATCCCCGGACTAGCGGGAGTGGGCTACGAGCAGTACTTC.

This sequence joins TRBV20-1 and TRBJ1-2; no reliable D call. The CDR3 covers 14 residues. V shed 2 bases and J shed 6 bases, with 16 bases lying between them. The germline V gene encodes CDR1 DFQATT and CDR2 SNEGSKA (reference sequence). The CDR3: CSARPRGQTDGYTF. The CDR3 region has the DNA TGCAGTGCTAGACCCCGAGGGCAAACGGATGGCTACACCTTC.

With respect to this clonotype: Sequence at one end of the junction differs from germline and may be a read error. The chain recombines TRBV20-1 with TRBJ1-5; 10 nucleotides align to TRBD1. This CDR3 has 13 residues. Germline CDR1 and CDR2: DFQATT and SNEGSKA (reference sequence). The CDR3: CSVRDRGNQPRHF. DNA for the CDR3: TGCAGTGTCCGGGACAGGGGCAATCAGCCCCGGCATTTT.

This chain joins TRBV21-1 and TRBJ1-1; TRBD1 reflects the table's D call only, with no check against the DNA. TRBV21-1 is recorded as a pseudogene. This CDR3 region has 17 residues. This CDR3 reads CASSNGRENRGGTEAFF. The CDR3 region has the DNA TGTGCCAGCAGCAACGGACGGGAGAACAGGGGAGGGACTGAAGCTTTCTTT.

This clonotype came up a few times. The genes are TRBV20-1 and TRBJ2-1; 13 bases map to TRBD2. V gave up 0 bases and J gave up 6 bases; unmatched junction bases: 5. From germline, CDR1 is DFQATT and CDR2 SNEGSKA (reference sequence). The CDR3 is 16 amino acids. CDR3 amino acids: CSARDRGLAGVNEQFF. CDR3 bases: TGCAGTGCTAGAGACCGAGGACTAGCGGGAGTCAATGAGCAGTTCTTC.

This clonotype was observed a handful of times. CDR3 in DNA: TGTGCCAGCAGTGTAACAGGGTGGAATTCACCCCTCCACTTT. Residues: CASSVTGWNSPLHF. This chain links TRBV6-4 with TRBJ1-6; the D gene is possibly TRBD1 (6 bases). This CDR3 region has 14 residues. Trimming removed 4 bases from V and 7 bases from J, with 11 bases in between. CDR1 and CDR2 (germline): MRHNA, SNTAGT.

The chain is built from TRBV5-6 and TRBJ2-7, with D uncertain. Looked up from germline, CDR1 is SGHDT and CDR2 is YYEEEE. There are 16 residues in the CDR3. Trimming cost V 0 bases and J 2 bases, with 15 bases left between them. As DNA, the CDR3 is TGTGCCAGCAGCTTGGTTGGTATGCTCCAGACCTACGAGCAGTACTTC. It is translated as CASSLVGMLQTYEQYF.

Ten or more counts support this clonotype. The chain has TRBV7-2 and TRBJ2-1; no clear D. This CDR3 contains 13 residues. V was clipped by 4 bases and J by 0 bases, with 4 bases between them. CDR1 and CDR2 (germline): SGHTA, FQGNSA. In DNA form, the CDR3 reads TGTGCCAGCAGCTCCTTCTCCTACAATGAGCAGTTCTTC. It is translated as CASSSFSYNEQFF.

In this sample, this clonotype turned up a few times. The chain is built from TRBV5-1 and TRBJ2-1; D unclear. From germline, CDR1 is SGHRS and CDR2 YFSETQ. The CDR3 runs to 16 residues. The V end was cut by 0 bases, the J end by 0 bases, with 10 bases between. The CDR3 reads CASSLANEPSYNEQFF. The CDR3 nucleotides are TGCGCCAGCAGCTTGGCTAACGAACCCTCCTACAATGAGCAGTTCTTC.

This clonotype has only a few counts. This rearrangement joins TRBV3-1 to TRBJ2-7; 13 bases are a match to TRBD2. CDR1 and CDR2 (germline): LGHDT, YNNKEL (reference sequence). V gave up 1 base and J gave up 4 bases; unmatched junction bases: 4. This CDR3 is 16 amino acids long. The CDR3 loop reads CASSQVGLAGNYEQYF. In nucleotides, the CDR3 is TGTGCCAGCAGCCAAGTGGGACTAGCGGGAAATTACGAGCAGTACTTC.

This chain uses TRBV12-3 or TRBV12-4 with TRBJ2-5; D might be TRBD2 (6 bases). Gene TRBJ2-1 matches the end of the DNA better, so the J call may be wrong. This CDR3 spans 15 amino acids. DNA of the CDR3: TGTGCCAGCAGTCCTACTAGGGAGGATCAAGAGACCCAGTTCTTC. This codes for CASSPTREDQETQFF.

This clonotype was observed a handful of times. The chain couples TRBV9 to TRBJ2-3; 7 bases agree with TRBD2. V shed 6 bases and J 2 bases; nucleotides not matched to a gene: 3. The CDR3 consists of 13 residues. In germline, CDR1 is SGDLS, CDR2 YYNGEE. CDR3 coding DNA: TGTGCCAGCAAAAGCGGGGTCACAGATACGCAGTATTTT. Translation: CASKSGVTDTQYF.

The gene calls are TRBV12-3 or TRBV12-4 and TRBJ1-2; a weak D match, TRBD1 (5 bases). There are 12 residues in the CDR3. Trimming cost V 4 bases and J 8 bases, with 11 bases left between them. DNA of the CDR3: TGTGCCAGCAGTTCCCGGGGCTTGGGCTACACCTTC. Residues: CASSSRGLGYTF.

This clonotype was counted between two and nine times. V and J are TRBV7-2 and TRBJ2-3, with TRBD2 matching over 12 bases. The J segment lost 4 bases and the V segment lost 0 bases, leaving 5 bases of the junction unmatched. The CDR3 loop spans 17 amino acids. The germline CDR1 and CDR2 sequences are SGHTA and FQGNSA. The CDR3 nucleotides are TGTGCCAGCAGCTTAGCCCAACTAGCGGGGGGTGCAGATACGCAGTATTTT. Protein sequence: CASSLAQLAGGADTQYF. The entire variable domain, with the rest obtained from reference TRBV7-2 and TRBJ2-3, is as follows: GAGVSQSPSNKVTEKGKDVELRCDPISGHTALYWYRQSLGQGLEFLIYFQGNSAPDKSGLPSDRFSAERTGGSVSTLTIQRTQQEDSAVYLCASSLAQLAGGADTQYFGPGTRLTVL.